This T cell receptor (beta chain) was sequenced during a study of CD8 T cells in Susac syndrome. TCR beta was sequenced from blood CD8+ and CD4+ T cells. Negative isolation yielded the CD8+ and CD4+ T cells, while FACS enriched the TEMRA cells. A quantity of about 0.5 to 1 ug RNA underwent reverse transcription using random hexamers. An immunoSEQ multiplex PCR generated amplified TCR beta CDR3 products spanning 54 Vbeta and 13 Jbeta. TCRdb called the immunoSEQ multiplex PCR reads again in MiXCR, with one record for every CDR3 protein. The table lists 300,000 or so distinct CDR3 sequences, roughly 94% of them singletons. Input material: CD4+ T cells from PBMCs. The clonotype comes from a human donor with multiple sclerosis.

The CDR3 DNA follows: TGCAGTGGGGAACGGGACACTGAAGCTTTCTTT. Protein: CSGERDTEAFF. The V call is TRBV20-1, the J call TRBJ1-1; no definite D call. Trimming shortened V by 7 bases and J by 3 bases, and 9 bases separated the two germline ends. From germline, CDR1 is DFQATT and CDR2 SNEGSKA (reference sequence). The CDR3 runs 11 residues.